This T cell receptor (beta chain) stems from a study of CD8+ T cells in alopecia areata. Study background: By percentage of affected scalp area, the severity of treated patients was scored.

Overall study findings and caveats: Especially in alopecia totalis/universalis, lesional scalp showed greater clonality than normal scalp did. Many expanded lesional clones stayed in scalp and blood while on tofacitinib.

Following RNA extraction, reverse transcription yielded cDNA that acted as the sequencing template. Sequenced by immunoSEQ multiplex PCR; TCRdb stores in-frame clones only, minus some. This repertoire shows roughly 180,000 clones, approximately 50% found once; its top ten account for around 10%. Treatment indicated: oral pan-JAK inhibitor, 5-10 mg twice daily. Sorting of CD4+ and CD8+ T cells was performed on PBMCs. This CDR3 region has 12 residues. CDR1 is SGHDT, CDR2 YYEEEE, per germline. Trimming cost V 2 bases and J 3 bases, with 5 bases left between them. Details on this clone: Its antigen is not identified. This sequence may be a read error, since a much larger clone differs from it by one base. The same CDR3 can be traced to other DNA sequences in this sample.

Sequenced here: CD8+ T cells sorted from blood, sampled at week 52, from a patient treated with tofacitinib. The rearrangement joins TRBV5-6 to TRBJ1-1; D is possibly TRBD1 (5 bases). This TCR came from a human donor with alopecia areata. DNA of the CDR3: TGTGCCAGCAGCTTAGGGGACACTGAAGCTTTCTTT. Amino acids: CASSLGDTEAFF.